This entry is about one TCR beta chain. The antigen remains undetermined. This specimen comes from a study of Graves' ophthalmopathy and Graves' hyperthyroidism. Regarding the study as a whole: Discrimination between ophthalmopathy and stable hyperthyroidism by a 13-signature model showed roughly 88% sensitivity and 65% to 84% specificity.

Deletions cut 6 bases from V and 1 base from J, with 16 bases between. This CDR3 is 15 amino acids long. Establishment of the diagnosis relied upon clinical symptoms, serum thyroxine, TRAb, thyroid ultrasound and orbital computed tomography. It was from 8 to 10 ml of fresh peripheral blood that the PBMCs came. Amplification of the TCR beta CDR3 regions used RNA transcripts (as template). RT-PCR with HTBI primers came first, then second-round multiplex PCR. MiXCR was run by TCRdb on the multiplex PCR reads, yielding one entry per CDR3 protein. The sample lists approximately 160,000 distinct CDR3 sequences; approximately 40% were seen once.

The V call is TRBV12-3 or TRBV12-4, the J call TRBJ2-7; tentatively, D is TRBD1 (7 bases). The clonotype originates from a woman between 40 and 55 years old with Graves' ophthalmopathy. Sequenced sample: peripheral blood. The CDR3 DNA sequence: TGTGCCAGCAGCCCAGGGGGGAAAGGGTCCTACGAGCAGTACTTC. It yields the protein CASSPGGKGSYEQYF.